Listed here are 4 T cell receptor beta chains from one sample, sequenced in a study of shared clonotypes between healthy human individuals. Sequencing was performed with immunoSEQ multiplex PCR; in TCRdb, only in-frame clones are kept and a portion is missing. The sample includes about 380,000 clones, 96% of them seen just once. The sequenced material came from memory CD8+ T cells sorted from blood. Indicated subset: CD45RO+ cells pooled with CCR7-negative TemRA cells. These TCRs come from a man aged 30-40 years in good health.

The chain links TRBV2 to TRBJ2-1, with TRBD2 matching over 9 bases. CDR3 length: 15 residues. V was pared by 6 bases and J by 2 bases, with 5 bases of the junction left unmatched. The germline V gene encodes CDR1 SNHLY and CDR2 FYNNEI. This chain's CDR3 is CASSASGNPYNEQFF. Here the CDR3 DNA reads TGTGCCAGCAGCGCTAGCGGGAATCCCTACAATGAGCAGTTCTTC.

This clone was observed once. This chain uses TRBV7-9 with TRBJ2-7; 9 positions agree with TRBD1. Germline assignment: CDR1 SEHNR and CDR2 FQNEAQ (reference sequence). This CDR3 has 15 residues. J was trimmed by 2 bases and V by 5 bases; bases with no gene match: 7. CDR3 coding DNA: TGTGCCAGCAGCGCCTGGACAGGGGACCCCTACGAGCAGTACTTC. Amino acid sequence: CASSAWTGDPYEQYF. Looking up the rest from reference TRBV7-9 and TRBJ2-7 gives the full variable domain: DTGVSQNPRHKITKRGQNVTFRCDPISEHNRLYWYRQTLGQGPEFLTYFQNEAQLEKSRLLSDRFSAERPKGSFSTLEIQRTEQGDSAMYLCASSAWTGDPYEQYFGPGTRLTVT.

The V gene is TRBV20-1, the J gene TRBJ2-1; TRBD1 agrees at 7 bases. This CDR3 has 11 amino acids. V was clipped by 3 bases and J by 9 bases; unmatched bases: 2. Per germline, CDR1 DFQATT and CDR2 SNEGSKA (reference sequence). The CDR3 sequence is CSASGQAEQFF. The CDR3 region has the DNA TGCAGTGCTAGTGGACAGGCTGAGCAGTTCTTC.

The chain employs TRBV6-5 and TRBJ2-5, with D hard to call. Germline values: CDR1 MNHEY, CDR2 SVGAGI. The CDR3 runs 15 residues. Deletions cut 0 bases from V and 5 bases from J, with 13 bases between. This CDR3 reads CASSYSGSQIETQYF. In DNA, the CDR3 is TGTGCCAGCAGTTACTCAGGGTCGCAGATCGAGACCCAGTACTTC.